This T cell receptor beta chain was recorded in a study of CD8 T cells in ankylosing spondylitis. Using its own MiXCR run on the 5' RACE reads, TCRdb lists one record per CDR3 protein. In the table there are 35,000 or so distinct CDR3 sequences, about 15% of which are singletons. Whole-study findings and limits: Enrichment of disease-linked clones was reportedly significant in matched ankylosing spondylitis synovial fluid. A motif in TCR beta, a set of 8 or 9 highly homologous variants, appeared characteristic of ankylosing spondylitis blood. Certain motif variants had earlier appeared in reactive arthritis synovial fluid and blood.

With respect to this clonotype: The antigen remains unidentified.

V was pared by 3 bases and J by 5 bases, with 2 bases of the junction left unmatched. The germline V gene has CDR1 SQVTM and CDR2 ANQGSEA. The CDR3 loop spans 13 amino acids. This chain joins TRBV29-1 and TRBJ2-2; 8 positions match TRBD2. The receptor comes from a male donor with ankylosing spondylitis or in good health (not recorded which). The sequencing sample was made of blood. The CDR3 sequence is CSVDRGGTGELFF. CDR3 bases: TGCAGCGTTGACCGGGGGGGAACCGGGGAGCTGTTTTTT.